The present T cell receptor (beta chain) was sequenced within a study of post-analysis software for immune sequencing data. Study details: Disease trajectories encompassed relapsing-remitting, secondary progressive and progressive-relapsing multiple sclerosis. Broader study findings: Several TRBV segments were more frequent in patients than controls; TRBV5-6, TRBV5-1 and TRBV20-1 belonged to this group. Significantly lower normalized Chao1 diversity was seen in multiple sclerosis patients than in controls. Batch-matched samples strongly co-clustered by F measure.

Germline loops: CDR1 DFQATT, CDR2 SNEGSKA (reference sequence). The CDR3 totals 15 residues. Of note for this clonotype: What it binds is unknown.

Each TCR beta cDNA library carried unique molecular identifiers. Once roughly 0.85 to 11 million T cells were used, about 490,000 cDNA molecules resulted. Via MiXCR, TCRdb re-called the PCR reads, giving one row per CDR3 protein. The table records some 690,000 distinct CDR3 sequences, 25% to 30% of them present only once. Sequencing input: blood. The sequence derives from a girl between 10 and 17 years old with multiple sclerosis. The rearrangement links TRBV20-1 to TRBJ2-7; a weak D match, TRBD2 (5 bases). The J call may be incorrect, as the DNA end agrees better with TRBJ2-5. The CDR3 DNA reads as TGCAGTGCTAGAGACCCCGGGGAACCCTGGGAGACCCAGTACTTC. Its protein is CSARDPGEPWETQYF.